The source of this T cell receptor (beta chain) is a study of T cells in tumors after PD-1 blockade. Study context: No patient had prior checkpoint blockade, systemic immunosuppression, or radiotherapy within 4 weeks.

This clone was observed a single time. Antigen unknown. Study-level points and caveats: Some novel exhausted tumor clones appeared in pre-treatment blood, suggesting peripheral recruitment.

Clones were read by immunoSEQ multiplex PCR, and TCRdb kept only the in-frame ones, dropping some. This sample carries around 45,000 clones, roughly 80% of them seen once, and the ten largest clones take 8.7%. V lost 3 bases, J lost 0 bases, and 9 bases lay in between. The CDR3 has 14 amino acids. Per germline, CDR1 SNHLY and CDR2 FYNNEI. This TCR was recovered from a human donor with advanced basal cell or squamous cell carcinoma (not recorded which). The sequencing here drew on PBMCs, taken before anti-PD-1 therapy. V is TRBV2 and J is TRBJ2-7, with D unclear. The CDR3 nucleotides read TGTGCCAGCAGTGATTCGAGGAACTCCTACGAGCAGTACTTC. Its protein product is CASSDSRNSYEQYF.